The 4 T cell receptor beta chains below were found in one sample sequenced in a study of T-cell memory formation after mild COVID-19. MiXCR, run by TCRdb on the 5' RACE reads, gives a single entry per CDR3 protein. The table has approximately 440,000 distinct CDR3 sequences, 20% seen once. Material: PBMCs or a T cell subset sorted from them (not recorded which). These receptors all come from an adult woman who had mild COVID-19 (a few samples of this study predate the infection). Cell type and time point are not known.

The chain carries TRBV29-1 and TRBJ1-1; D not resolved. CDR1 SQVTM and CDR2 ANQGSEA come from the germline V gene. The CDR3 loop spans 11 amino acids. Trimming stripped 5 bases from V and 11 bases from J, with 15 bases between. Here the CDR3 reads CSVFQLSEAFF. The CDR3 coding sequence is TGCAGCGTTTTCCAGCTTTCCGAGGCTTTCTTT.

Only one count was recorded for this clonotype. The V gene is TRBV11-3, the J gene TRBJ2-1; the match to TRBD2 covers 11 bases. CDR1 is SGHNT, CDR2 YENEEA, per germline. J lost 0 bases, V lost 4 bases, and 5 bases had no gene match. The CDR3 loop spans 17 amino acids. CDR3 DNA sequence: TGTGCCAGCAGCTCCGTAGCGGGAGGGAGCTCCTACAATGAGCAGTTCTTC. It codes for CASSSVAGGSSYNEQFF.

DNA of the CDR3: TGCAGCGCCCGCGGGGCAGTAAGTGGCTACACCTTC. Protein sequence: CSARGAVSGYTF. The V gene is TRBV29-1, the J gene TRBJ1-2; the D gene is possibly TRBD1 (5 bases). Germline CDR1 is SQVTM and CDR2 is ANQGSEA. This CDR3 region has 12 residues. V shed 7 bases and J shed 7 bases, with 16 bases lying between them.

The V gene is TRBV9, the J gene TRBJ2-3; 7 positions agree with TRBD1. The junction had 7 bases not matched to a gene; V was cut back by 3 bases and J by 6 bases. The CDR3 is made up of 14 amino acids. In germline, CDR1 is SGDLS, CDR2 YYNGEE. The CDR3 loop is CASSEGAPRDTQYF. In nucleotides, the CDR3 is TGTGCCAGCAGCGAGGGGGCTCCTAGGGATACGCAGTATTTT. Filled out from reference TRBV9 and TRBJ2-3, the complete variable domain reads DSGVTQTPKHLITATGQRVTLRCSPRSGDLSVYWYQQSLDQGLQFLIQYYNGEERAKGNILERFSAQQFPDLHSELNLSSLELGDSALYFCASSEGAPRDTQYFGPGTRLTVL.